The following is a T cell receptor (beta chain) sequence with its context. Its target is unknown. Each CDR3 protein gets one entry after TCRdb re-called the reads with MiXCR. Of about 260,000 distinct CDR3 sequences listed, about 13% are singletons. The germline V and J ends were trimmed by 5 bases and 0 bases, with 16 bases remaining between them. CDR3 length equals 16 residues. CDR1 is LNHDA and CDR2 is SQIVND in the germline V gene (reference sequence). This entry belongs to a study of T cell repertoires in cytomegalovirus infection. Study-level background: The public TCR beta signatures pointed to both CMV infection and matching HLA type. Study outcomes and limitations: It was HLA-C-restricted CMV-specific TCR beta clonotypes that dominated the response ex vivo. Identification of carriers of CMV plus the relevant HLA was achieved through cumulative public TCR beta family frequency.

The sequence was obtained from a human donor in good health (CMV status not recorded). Some clones in this sample may be carry-over from other donors' samples. The rearrangement links TRBV19 to TRBJ1-1; D is possibly TRBD1 (5 bases). The sequenced sample was PBMCs. CDR3 region: CASSYRERGMNTEAFF. DNA of the CDR3: TGTGCCAGTAGTTATAGGGAGCGGGGGATGAACACTGAAGCTTTCTTT.